Below, 6 T cell receptor beta chains from the same sample are listed, as sequenced in a study of blood T cell repertoires in COVID-19 (TCRdb year 2020). The method was the immunoSEQ multiplex PCR assay. TCRdb re-hosts the immuneACCESS table, in-frame sequences only. Its copies lack some clones; in the studies checked, an unresolved V gene accounts for under half of them, and the cause for the rest is not known. The sample table holds roughly 150,000 clones, of which 80% to 90% were seen once. Approximately 3% of the sample lies in the top ten. The sequenced sample was peripheral blood. The receptors come from a man in his 60s with acute or convalescent COVID-19.

This sequence joins TRBV14 and TRBJ2-3, with TRBD1 as a possible D gene (7 bases). This CDR3 spans 15 amino acids. Per the germline V gene, CDR1 is SGHDN and CDR2 is FVKESK. The germline V and J ends were trimmed by 3 bases and 0 bases, with 10 bases remaining between them. CDR3 nucleotides: TGTGCCAGCAGCCAGGCGGGACAGAGCACAGATACGCAGTATTTT. Its translation: CASSQAGQSTDTQYF.

The DNA for the CDR3 is TGTGCCAGCAGCTTGCGGGGGGTCACCGGGGAGCTGTTTTTT. Translation gives CASSLRGVTGELFF. This chain joins TRBV11-1 and TRBJ2-2, with TRBD2 matching 8 bases. The CDR3 covers 14 residues. The germline CDR1 and CDR2 sequences are SGHAT and FQDESV (reference sequence). J lost 4 bases, V lost 3 bases, and 1 base had no gene match.

This chain links TRBV18 with TRBJ2-7; D is perhaps TRBD2 (6 bases). Germline lookup yields CDR1 KGHSH and CDR2 LQKENI. Trimming removed 3 bases at V and 7 bases at J, with 16 bases between. This CDR3 is 14 amino acids long. For the CDR3, the DNA is TGTGCCAGCTCACCCAATGCGGGGTACAAGGAGCAGTACTTC. This gives the protein CASSPNAGYKEQYF.

The chain is built from TRBV7-2 and TRBJ2-3, with TRBD1 as a possible D gene (5 bases). This CDR3 has 15 amino acids. Trimming pared 3 bases from V and 6 bases from J, leaving 16 bases between. Germline V gene sequence: CDR1 SGHTA, CDR2 FQGNSA. CDR3 region: CASSFETVIPDTQYF. In DNA, the CDR3 is TGTGCCAGCAGCTTCGAGACAGTCATTCCCGATACGCAGTATTTT.

The J gene is TRBJ1-4, the V gene TRBV11-3, with TRBD1 matching 8 bases. V lost 5 bases, J lost 8 bases, and 4 bases stayed unmatched. This CDR3 region has 13 residues. In germline, CDR1 is SGHNT, CDR2 YENEEA. The CDR3 here is CASSPTGEEKLFF. The CDR3 nucleotides read TGTGCCAGCAGCCCGACAGGGGAGGAAAAACTGTTTTTT.

The rearrangement joins TRBV5-4 to TRBJ2-7, with a weak D call TRBD2 (6 bases). Germline loops: CDR1 SGHNT, CDR2 YYREEE (reference sequence). The ends were cut back, 0 bases at V and 0 bases at J, with 10 bases in the middle. The CDR3 length is 15 residues. In nucleotides, the CDR3 is TGTGCCAGCAGCTTGGAACGGGGGACCTCCTACGAGCAGTACTTC. Amino acids: CASSLERGTSYEQYF.